The T cell receptor (beta chain) described here comes from a study of control samples from healthy donors and cancer patients. CDR3 size: 15 residues. V gave up 2 bases and J gave up 12 bases; unmatched junction bases: 14. From germline, CDR1 is SNHLY and CDR2 FYNNEI. Sequencing used immunoSEQ multiplex PCR; TCRdb keeps in-frame clones, though not all of them. The sample holds roughly 130,000 clones, more than 80% seen once. The receptor's source is a young man in good health. The rearrangement uses TRBV2 and TRBJ2-3, with TRBD2 identical over 7 bases. What was sequenced was blood. This CDR3 is CASSERESLLARQYF. For the CDR3, the DNA is TGTGCCAGCAGTGAACGTGAGTCTCTACTAGCGAGACAGTATTTT.